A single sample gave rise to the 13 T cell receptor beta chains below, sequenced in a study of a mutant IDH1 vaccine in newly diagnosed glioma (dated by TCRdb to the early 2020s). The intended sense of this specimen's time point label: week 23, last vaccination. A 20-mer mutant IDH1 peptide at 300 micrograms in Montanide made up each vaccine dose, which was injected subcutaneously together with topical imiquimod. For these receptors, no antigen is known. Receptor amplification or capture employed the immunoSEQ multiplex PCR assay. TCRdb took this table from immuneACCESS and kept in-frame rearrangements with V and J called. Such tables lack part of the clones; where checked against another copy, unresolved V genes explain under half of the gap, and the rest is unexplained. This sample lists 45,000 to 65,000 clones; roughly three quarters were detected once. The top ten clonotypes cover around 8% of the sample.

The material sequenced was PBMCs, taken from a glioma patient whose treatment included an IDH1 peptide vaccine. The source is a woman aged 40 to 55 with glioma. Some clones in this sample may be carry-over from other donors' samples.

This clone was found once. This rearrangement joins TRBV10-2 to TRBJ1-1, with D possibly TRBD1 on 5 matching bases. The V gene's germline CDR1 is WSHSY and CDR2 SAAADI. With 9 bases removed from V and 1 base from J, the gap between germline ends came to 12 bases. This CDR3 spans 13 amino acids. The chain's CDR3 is CASRVGGNTEAFF. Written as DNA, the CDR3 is TGCGCCAGTCGCGTGGGGGGGAACACTGAAGCTTTCTTT.

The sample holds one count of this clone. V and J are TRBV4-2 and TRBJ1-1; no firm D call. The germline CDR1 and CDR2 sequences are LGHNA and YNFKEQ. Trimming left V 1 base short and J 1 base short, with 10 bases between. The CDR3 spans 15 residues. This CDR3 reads CASSQGSEWNTEAFF. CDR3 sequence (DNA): TGTGCCAGCAGCCAAGGTTCGGAATGGAACACTGAAGCTTTCTTT.

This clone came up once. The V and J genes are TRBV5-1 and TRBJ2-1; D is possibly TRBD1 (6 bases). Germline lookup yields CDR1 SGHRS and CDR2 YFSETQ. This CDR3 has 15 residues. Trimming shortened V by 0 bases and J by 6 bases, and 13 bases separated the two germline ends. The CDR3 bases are TGCGCCAGCAGCTTGGGACAGGCCACCCCCAATGAGCAGTTCTTC. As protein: CASSLGQATPNEQFF.

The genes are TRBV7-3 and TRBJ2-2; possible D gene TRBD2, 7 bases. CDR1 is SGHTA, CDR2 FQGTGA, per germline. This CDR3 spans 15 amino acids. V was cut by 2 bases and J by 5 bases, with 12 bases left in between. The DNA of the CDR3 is TGTGCCAGCAGCTTAGCCAGGGGAGGGACCGGGGAGCTGTTTTTT. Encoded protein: CASSLARGGTGELFF.

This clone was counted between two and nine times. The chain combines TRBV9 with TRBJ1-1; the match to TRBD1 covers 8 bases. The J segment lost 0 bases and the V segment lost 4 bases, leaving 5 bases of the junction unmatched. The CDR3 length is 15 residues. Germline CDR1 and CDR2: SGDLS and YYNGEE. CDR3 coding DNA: TGTGCCAGCAGCCTAAGGACAGGGTTGAACACTGAAGCTTTCTTT. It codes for CASSLRTGLNTEAFF.

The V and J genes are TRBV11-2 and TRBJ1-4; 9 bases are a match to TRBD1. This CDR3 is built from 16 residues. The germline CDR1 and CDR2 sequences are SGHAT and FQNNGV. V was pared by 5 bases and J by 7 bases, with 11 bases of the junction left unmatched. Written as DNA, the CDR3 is TGTGCCAGCAGCCCCCGCGGGCGACAGGGGGGTGAAAAACTGTTTTTT. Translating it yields CASSPRGRQGGEKLFF.

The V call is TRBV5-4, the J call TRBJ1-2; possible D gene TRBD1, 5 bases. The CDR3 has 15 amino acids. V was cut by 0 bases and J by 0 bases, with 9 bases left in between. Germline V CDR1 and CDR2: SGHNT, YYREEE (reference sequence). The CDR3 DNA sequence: TGTGCCAGCAGCTTGGAGGGGTTTACTAACTATGGCTACACCTTC. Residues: CASSLEGFTNYGYTF.

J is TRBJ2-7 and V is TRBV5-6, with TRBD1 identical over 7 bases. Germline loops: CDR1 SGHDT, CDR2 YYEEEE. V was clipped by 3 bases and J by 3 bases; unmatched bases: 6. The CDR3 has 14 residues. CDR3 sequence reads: CASSYRDRHYEQYF. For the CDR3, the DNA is TGTGCCAGCAGCTACCGGGACAGACACTACGAGCAGTACTTC.

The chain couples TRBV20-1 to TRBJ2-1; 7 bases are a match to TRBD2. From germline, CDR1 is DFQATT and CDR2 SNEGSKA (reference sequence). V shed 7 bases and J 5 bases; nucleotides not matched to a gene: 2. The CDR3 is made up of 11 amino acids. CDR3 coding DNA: TGCAGTGACCGGGGGGACAATGAGCAGTTCTTC. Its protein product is CSDRGDNEQFF.

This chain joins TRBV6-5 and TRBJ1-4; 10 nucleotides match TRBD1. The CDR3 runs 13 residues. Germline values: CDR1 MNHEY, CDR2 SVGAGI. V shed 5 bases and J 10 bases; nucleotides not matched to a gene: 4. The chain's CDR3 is CASSRDRGGKLFF. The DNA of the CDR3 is TGTGCCAGCAGTCGGGACAGGGGAGGAAAACTGTTTTTT.

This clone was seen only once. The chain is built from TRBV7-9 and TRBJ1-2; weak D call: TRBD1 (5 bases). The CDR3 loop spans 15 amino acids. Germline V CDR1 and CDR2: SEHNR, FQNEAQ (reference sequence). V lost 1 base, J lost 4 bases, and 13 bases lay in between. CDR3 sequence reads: CASSLEGSGPYGYTF. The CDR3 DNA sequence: TGTGCCAGCAGCTTAGAGGGGTCAGGGCCCTATGGCTACACCTTC.

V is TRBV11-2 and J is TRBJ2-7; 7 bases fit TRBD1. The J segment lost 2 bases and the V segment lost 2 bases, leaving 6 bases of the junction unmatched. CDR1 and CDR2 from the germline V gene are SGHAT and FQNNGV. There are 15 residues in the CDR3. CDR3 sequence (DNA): TGTGCCAGCAGCTTAAAACAGGGGCCTGCCTACGAGCAGTACTTC. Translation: CASSLKQGPAYEQYF.

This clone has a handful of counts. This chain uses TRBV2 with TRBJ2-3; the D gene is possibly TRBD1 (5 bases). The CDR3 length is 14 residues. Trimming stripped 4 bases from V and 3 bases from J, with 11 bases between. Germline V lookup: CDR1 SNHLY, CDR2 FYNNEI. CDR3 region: CASSGQGMTDTQYF. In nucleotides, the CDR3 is TGTGCCAGCAGTGGGCAGGGTATGACAGATACGCAGTATTTT.